This TCR beta chain derives from a study of shared clonotypes between healthy human individuals. General study points: Non-shared clonotypes displayed generation probabilities falling below those of clonotypes present in all four donors. Rarefaction demonstrated incomplete sorted-subset sequencing despite large depth.

Profiled with immunoSEQ multiplex PCR; TCRdb holds only in-frame clones, not every one. The profile covers over 1.5 million clones, with approximately 98% appearing a single time and 0.4% to 0.55% taken by the ten largest. On this clone: What it binds is unknown.

Germline V gene data show CDR1 as KGHSH and CDR2 as LQKENI. V lost 1 base to trimming and J lost 7 bases, with 5 bases between them. The CDR3 length is 12 residues. V gene TRBV18 combines with J gene TRBJ2-1; D is unclear. The source material was naive CD4+ T cells sorted from blood. Subset of the sample: CD45RA+ positively selected. The clonotype was recovered from a man aged 30-40 years in good health. The CDR3 reads CASSPLENEQFF. The CDR3 coding sequence is TGTGCCAGCTCACCACTGGAGAATGAGCAGTTCTTC.